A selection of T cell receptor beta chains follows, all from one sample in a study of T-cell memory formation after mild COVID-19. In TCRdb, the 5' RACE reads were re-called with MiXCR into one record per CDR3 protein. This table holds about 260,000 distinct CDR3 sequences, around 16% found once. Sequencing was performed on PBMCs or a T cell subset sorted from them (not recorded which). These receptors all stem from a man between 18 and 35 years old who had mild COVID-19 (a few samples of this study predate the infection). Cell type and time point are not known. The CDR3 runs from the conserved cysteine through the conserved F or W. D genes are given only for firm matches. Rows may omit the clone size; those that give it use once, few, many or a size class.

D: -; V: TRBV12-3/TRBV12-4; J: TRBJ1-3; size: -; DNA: TGTGCCAGCAGTCCCTACTCTGGAAACACCATATATTTT; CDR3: CASSPYSGNTIYF
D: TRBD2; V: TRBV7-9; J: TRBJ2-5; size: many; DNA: TGTGCCAGCAGCCAAGGGAGGGGCGGGGGAGAGACCCAGTACTTC; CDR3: CASSQGRGGGETQYF
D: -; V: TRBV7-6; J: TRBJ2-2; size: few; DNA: TGTGCCAGCAGCTTCCGGGACACCAACACCGGGGAGCTGTTTTTT; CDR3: CASSFRDTNTGELFF
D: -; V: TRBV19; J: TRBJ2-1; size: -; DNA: TGTGCCAGTAAGAAGGGCCCCTATGAGCAGTTCTTC; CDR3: CASKKGPYEQFF
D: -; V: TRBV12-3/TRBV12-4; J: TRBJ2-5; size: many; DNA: TGTGCCAGCAGCGAACCTGGGGGGACCCAGTACTTC; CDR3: CASSEPGGTQYF
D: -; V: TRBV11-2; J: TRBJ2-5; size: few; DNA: TGTGCCAGCAGCTTAGGGGCGGCCCAAGAGACCCAGTACTTC; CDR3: CASSLGAAQETQYF
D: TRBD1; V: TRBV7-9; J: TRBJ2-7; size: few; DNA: TGTGCCAGCAGCAAGCCACCGGGACAGGGTGACGAGCAGTACTTC; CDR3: CASSKPPGQGDEQYF
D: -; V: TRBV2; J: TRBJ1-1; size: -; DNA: TGTGCCAGCAGGTTCACCACGAACACTGAAGCTTTCTTT; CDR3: CASRFTTNTEAFF
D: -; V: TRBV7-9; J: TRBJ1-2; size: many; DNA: TGTGCCAGCAGCTTAGGGGTTTTGGTTGGCTATGGCTACACCTTC; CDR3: CASSLGVLVGYGYTF
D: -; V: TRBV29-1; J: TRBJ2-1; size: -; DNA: TGCAGCCTTGAAACGCTTGGGGTGCAGTTCTTC; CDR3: CSLETLGVQFF
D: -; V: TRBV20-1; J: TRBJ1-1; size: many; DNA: TGCAGTGCGACCCAATGGGCCAGCCAAACCATGAACACTGAAGCTTTCTTT; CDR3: CSATQWASQTMNTEAFF
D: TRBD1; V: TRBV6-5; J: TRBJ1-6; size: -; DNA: TGTGCCAGCAGTTACTCGAAGGGGGGCAGGGGGGATTCACCCCTCCACTTT; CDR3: CASSYSKGGRGDSPLHF
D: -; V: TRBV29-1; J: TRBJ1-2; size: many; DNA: TGCAGCGTTGATAGGCAGGACGATGTTCACTATGGCTACACCTTC; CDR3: CSVDRQDDVHYGYTF
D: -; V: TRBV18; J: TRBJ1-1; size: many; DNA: TGTGCCAGCTCACCCATATTCAGGGCGTCGAACACTGAAGCTTTCTTT; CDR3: CASSPIFRASNTEAFF
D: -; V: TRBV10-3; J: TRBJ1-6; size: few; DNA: TGTGCCATCAGTGAGTCTGTCCCAGGGGTCAGCTCACCCCTCCACTTT; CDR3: CAISESVPGVSSPLHF
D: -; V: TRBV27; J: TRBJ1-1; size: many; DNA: TGTGCCGTGTTCGGGAGGGGGAAAACTGAAGCTTTCTTT; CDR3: CAVFGRGKTEAFF
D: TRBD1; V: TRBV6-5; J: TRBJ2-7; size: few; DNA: TGTGCCAGCAGTCCCCAGGGGGTGCCCTACGAGCAGTACTTC; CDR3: CASSPQGVPYEQYF
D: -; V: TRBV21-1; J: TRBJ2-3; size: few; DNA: TGTGCCAGCCGGGTAATCCCCCTGAGGGATACGCAGTATTTT; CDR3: CASRVIPLRDTQYF
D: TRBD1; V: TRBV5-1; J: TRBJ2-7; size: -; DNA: TGCGCCAGCGGCCGTGGGACAGCTGCCTACGAGCAGTACTTC; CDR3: CASGRGTAAYEQYF
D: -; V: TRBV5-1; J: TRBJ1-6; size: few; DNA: TGCGCCAGCAGCTTGGCAGGCCGGGGTTCACCCCTCCACTTT; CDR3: CASSLAGRGSPLHF
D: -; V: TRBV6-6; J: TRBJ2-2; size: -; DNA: TGTGCCAGCAGCCCTGACAGGAGGTGGAACACCGGGGAGCTGTTTTTT; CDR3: CASSPDRRWNTGELFF
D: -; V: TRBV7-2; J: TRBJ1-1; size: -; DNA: TGTGCCAGCAGCTTAGACCCAGGGAAGAACACTGAAGCTTTCTTT; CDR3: CASSLDPGKNTEAFF
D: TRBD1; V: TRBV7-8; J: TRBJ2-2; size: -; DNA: TGTGCCAGCAGCTTATACAGGGGGAACACCGGGGAGCTGTTTTTT; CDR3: CASSLYRGNTGELFF
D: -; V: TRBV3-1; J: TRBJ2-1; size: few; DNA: TGTGCCAGCAGCCACAGAGACCCGTACAATGAGCAGTTCTTC; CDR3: CASSHRDPYNEQFF
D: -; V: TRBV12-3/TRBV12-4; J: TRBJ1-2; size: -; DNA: TGTGCCAGCAGTTTGAGGGACTATGGCTACACCTTC; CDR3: CASSLRDYGYTF
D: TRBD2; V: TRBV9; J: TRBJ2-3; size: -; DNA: TGTGCCAGCAGCGAGGGGACTAGCGGGGGGGCGACAGATACGCAGTATTTT; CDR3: CASSEGTSGGATDTQYF
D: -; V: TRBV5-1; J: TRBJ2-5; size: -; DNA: TGCGCCAGCAGCCCAGACCCACGTGAGACCCAGTACTTC; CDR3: CASSPDPRETQYF
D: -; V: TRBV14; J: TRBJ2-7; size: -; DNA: TGTGCCAGCAGCCAAGCAGGGATTTGGACCTACGAGCAGTACTTC; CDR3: CASSQAGIWTYEQYF
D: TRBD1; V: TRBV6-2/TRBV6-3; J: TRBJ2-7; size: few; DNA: TGTGCCAGCAGTTACAATTTGGGACAGGTATCCTACGAGCAGTACTTC; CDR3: CASSYNLGQVSYEQYF
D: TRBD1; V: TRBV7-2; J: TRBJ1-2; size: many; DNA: TGTGCCAGCAGCTTAAGGGGCCCTGGACAGGCGGAGGGCTACACCTTC; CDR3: CASSLRGPGQAEGYTF
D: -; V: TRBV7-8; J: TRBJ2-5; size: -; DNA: TGTGCCAGCAGCTTAGTCGCGTGGGGGGGCCGGGAGACCCAGTACTTC; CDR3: CASSLVAWGGRETQYF
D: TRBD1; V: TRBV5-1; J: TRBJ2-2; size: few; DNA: TGCGCCAGCAGCTCCGGACAGGGGATGAACACCGGGGAGCTGTTTTTT; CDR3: CASSSGQGMNTGELFF
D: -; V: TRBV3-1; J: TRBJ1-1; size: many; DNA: TGTGCCAGCAGCCAAGTCGCATCAAACACTGAAGCTTTCTTT; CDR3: CASSQVASNTEAFF
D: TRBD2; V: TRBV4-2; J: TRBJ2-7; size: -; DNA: TGTGCCAGCAGCCAAGACTATGGGAGTGTACTAGCGGTCTACGAGCAGTACTTC; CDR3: CASSQDYGSVLAVYEQYF
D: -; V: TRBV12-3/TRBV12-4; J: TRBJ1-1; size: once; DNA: TGTGCCAGCACCCTTGGAGGGATGAACACTGAAGCTTTCTTT; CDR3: CASTLGGMNTEAFF
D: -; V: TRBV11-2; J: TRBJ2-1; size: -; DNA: TGTGCCAGCAGCCCCTCGACCGACAATGAGCAGTTCTTC; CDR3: CASSPSTDNEQFF
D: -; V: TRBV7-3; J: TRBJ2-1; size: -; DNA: TGTGCCAGCAGCTCCACAACCCGACCAGGATCCTACAATGAGCAGTTCTTC; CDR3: CASSSTTRPGSYNEQFF
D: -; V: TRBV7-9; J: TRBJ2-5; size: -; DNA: TGTGCCAGCGGCCCCCAAGAGACCCAGTACTTC; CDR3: CASGPQETQYF
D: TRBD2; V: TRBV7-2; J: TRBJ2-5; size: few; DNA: TGTGCCAGCAGCCGAGCCCGCCAGGGACTAGCGTGGGAGACCCAGTACTTC; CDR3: CASSRARQGLAWETQYF
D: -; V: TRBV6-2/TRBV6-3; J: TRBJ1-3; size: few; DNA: TGTGCCAGCAGTTTCCGGAGAAGCCCTAGAAACACCATATATTTT; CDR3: CASSFRRSPRNTIYF
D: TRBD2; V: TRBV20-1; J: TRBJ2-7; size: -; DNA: TGCAGTGCTAGACCGGGACTAGCAAGCCACGAGCAGTACTTC; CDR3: CSARPGLASHEQYF
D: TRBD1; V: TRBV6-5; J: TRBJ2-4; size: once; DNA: TGTGCCAGCAGTACCGGGACAGGGAGCAACATTCAGTACTTC; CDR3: CASSTGTGSNIQYF
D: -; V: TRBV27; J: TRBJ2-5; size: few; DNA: TGTGCCAGCGGGCTGGGAGAGACCCAGTACTTC; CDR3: CASGLGETQYF
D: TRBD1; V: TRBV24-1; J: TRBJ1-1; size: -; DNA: TGTGCCACCAGTGATGGGGGGACAGGGGACACTGAAGCTTTCTTT; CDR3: CATSDGGTGDTEAFF
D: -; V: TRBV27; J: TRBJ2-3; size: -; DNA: TGTGCCAGCAGTTTATCTACGTGGGCGGGGGCGCTTAGCACAGATACGCAGTATTTT; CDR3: CASSLSTWAGALSTDTQYF
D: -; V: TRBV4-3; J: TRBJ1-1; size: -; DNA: TGCGCCAGCAGCCAAGATCCCTCTACGAGAGGTCAGAACACTGAAGCTTTCTTT; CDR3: CASSQDPSTRGQNTEAFF
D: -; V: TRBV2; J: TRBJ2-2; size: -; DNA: TGTGCCAGCAGTCCCACTTTGGGGGAGCTGTTTTTT; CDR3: CASSPTLGELFF
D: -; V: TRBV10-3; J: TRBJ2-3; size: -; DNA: TGTGCCATCAGTCAGGGCGGCACAGATACGCAGTATTTT; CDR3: CAISQGGTDTQYF
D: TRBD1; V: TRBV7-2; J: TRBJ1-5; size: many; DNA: TGTGCCAGCAGCTGGACAGGGGATCAGCCCCAGCATTTT; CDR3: CASSWTGDQPQHF
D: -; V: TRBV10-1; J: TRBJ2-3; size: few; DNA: TGCGCCAGCAGTGAGTCGTTGGGCAGCACAGATACGCAGTATTTT; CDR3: CASSESLGSTDTQYF
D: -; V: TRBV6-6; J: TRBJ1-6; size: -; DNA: TGTGCCAGCGACAGAGGACCGAATTCACCCCTCCACTTT; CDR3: CASDRGPNSPLHF
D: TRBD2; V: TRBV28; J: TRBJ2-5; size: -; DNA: TGTGCCAGCAGCATAGCGGGGGGGCGGCAAGAGACCCAGTACTTC; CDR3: CASSIAGGRQETQYF
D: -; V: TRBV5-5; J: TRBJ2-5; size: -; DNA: TGTGCCAGCAGCTTGAGGGTCCAAGGAACCCAGTACTTC; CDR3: CASSLRVQGTQYF
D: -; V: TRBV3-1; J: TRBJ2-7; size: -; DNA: TGTGCCAGCAGCCCCCGGACTGCGATATGGGAGCAGTACTTC; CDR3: CASSPRTAIWEQYF
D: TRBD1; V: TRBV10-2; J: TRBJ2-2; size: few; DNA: TGCGCCAGCAGTAACCCAGGGACAGGTGGGGAGAACACCGGGGAGCTGTTTTTT; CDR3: CASSNPGTGGENTGELFF
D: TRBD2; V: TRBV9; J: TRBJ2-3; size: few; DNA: TGTGCCAGCAGCCGAGGGACTAGCGGAACATCAGATACGCAGTATTTT; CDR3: CASSRGTSGTSDTQYF
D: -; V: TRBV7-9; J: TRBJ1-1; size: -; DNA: TGTGCCAGCAGCTTGGAGGATTCCACTGAAGCTTTCTTT; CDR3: CASSLEDSTEAFF